This TCR beta chain was captured by sequencing in a study of blood T cell repertoires in COVID-19. At the level of the study: The United States, Italy and Spain provided the acute and convalescent COVID-19 samples.

The authors' processing: Reference gene primer amplification yielded estimated nucleated cell counts. The protocol was immunoSEQ multiplex PCR, while the TCRdb copy is restricted to in-frame clones and leaves out a portion. V, J and clone size are taken as reported in that table, and D and trimming were inferred from the DNA itself. Here the sample spans about 6,100 clones, 90% to 95% being singletons. The V gene's germline CDR1 is LNHDA and CDR2 SQIVND (reference sequence). The CDR3 loop spans 16 amino acids. V gave up 0 bases and J gave up 0 bases; unmatched junction bases: 1. The source of this sequence is a human donor in a cohort sampled during active COVID-19. Source material: peripheral blood. The rearrangement uses TRBV19 and TRBJ1-2; 10 bases fit TRBD1. This CDR3 is CASSIDDRGPNYGYTF. DNA of the CDR3: TGTGCCAGTAGTATAGATGACAGGGGGCCTAACTATGGCTACACCTTC.